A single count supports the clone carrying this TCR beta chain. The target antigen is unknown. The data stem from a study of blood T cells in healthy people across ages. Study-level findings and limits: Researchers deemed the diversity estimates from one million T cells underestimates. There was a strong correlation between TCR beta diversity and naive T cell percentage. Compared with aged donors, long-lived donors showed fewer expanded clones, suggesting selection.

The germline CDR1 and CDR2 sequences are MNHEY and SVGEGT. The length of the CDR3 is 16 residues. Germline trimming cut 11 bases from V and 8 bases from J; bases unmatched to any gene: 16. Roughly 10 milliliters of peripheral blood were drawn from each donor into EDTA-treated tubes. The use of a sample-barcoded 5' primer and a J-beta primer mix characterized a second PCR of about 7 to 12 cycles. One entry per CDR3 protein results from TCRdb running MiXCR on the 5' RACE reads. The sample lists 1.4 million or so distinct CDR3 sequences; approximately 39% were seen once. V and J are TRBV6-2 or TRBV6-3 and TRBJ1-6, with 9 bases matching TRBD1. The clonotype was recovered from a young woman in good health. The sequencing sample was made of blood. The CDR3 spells CAGTRLPDRGDSPLHF. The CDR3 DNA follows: TGTGCCGGCACTCGCCTCCCGGACAGGGGAGATTCACCCCTCCACTTT.